The table lists the clone carrying this T cell receptor (beta chain) with a few counts. Its antigen remains unidentified. This sample stems from a study of response to subunit inactivated influenza vaccine. Study-level points and caveats: New T cells are recruited in small numbers by each seasonal influenza vaccination, according to the authors' suggestion.

TCRdb reprocessed the RT-PCR reads via MiXCR and lists one record per CDR3 protein. The sample carries some 640,000 distinct CDR3 sequences, around 13% recorded once. The TCR was taken from a man aged 50 to 60 who received an inactivated influenza vaccine. This sample comprised PBMCs from blood, obtained 14 to 15 days before vaccination.

CDR3 DNA sequence: TGTGCCAGCAGCCCCAGAGGGGCTAGCAGTAGCTCCTACAATGAGCAGTTCTTC. Residues: CASSPRGASSSSYNEQFF. The V and J genes are TRBV2 and TRBJ2-1; the D gene could be TRBD1 or TRBD2 (5 bases each). The germline CDR1 and CDR2 sequences are SNHLY and FYNNEI. Between the trimmed V and J ends, which lost 6 bases and 0 bases, there was a span of 21 bases. This CDR3 has 18 amino acids.